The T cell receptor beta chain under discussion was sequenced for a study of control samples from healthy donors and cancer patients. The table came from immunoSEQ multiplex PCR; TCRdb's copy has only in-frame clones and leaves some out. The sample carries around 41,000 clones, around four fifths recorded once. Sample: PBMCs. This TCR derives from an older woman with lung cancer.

CDR3 coding DNA: TGTGCCAGCAGCGGGGGGGGACAGGGGAATTCACCCCTCCACTTT. It encodes CASSGGGQGNSPLHF. This chain joins TRBV5-5 and TRBJ1-6; 10 bases are a match to TRBD1. With V trimmed by 4 bases and J by 7 bases, 5 bases remained unmatched. This CDR3 is built from 15 residues. Germline lookup yields CDR1 SGHKS and CDR2 YYEKEE (reference sequence).